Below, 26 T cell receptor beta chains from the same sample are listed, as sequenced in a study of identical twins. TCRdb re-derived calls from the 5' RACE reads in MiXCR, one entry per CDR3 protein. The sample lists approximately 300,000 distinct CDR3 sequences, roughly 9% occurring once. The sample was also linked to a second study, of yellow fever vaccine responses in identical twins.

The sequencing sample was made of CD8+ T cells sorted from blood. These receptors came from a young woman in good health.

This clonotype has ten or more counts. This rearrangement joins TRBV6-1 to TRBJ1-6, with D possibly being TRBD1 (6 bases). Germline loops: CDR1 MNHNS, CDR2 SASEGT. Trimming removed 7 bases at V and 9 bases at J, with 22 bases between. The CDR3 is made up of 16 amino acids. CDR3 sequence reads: CASTLIYGDKGSPLHF. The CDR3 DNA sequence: TGTGCCAGCACCCTGATCTATGGGGACAAGGGTTCACCCCTCCACTTT.

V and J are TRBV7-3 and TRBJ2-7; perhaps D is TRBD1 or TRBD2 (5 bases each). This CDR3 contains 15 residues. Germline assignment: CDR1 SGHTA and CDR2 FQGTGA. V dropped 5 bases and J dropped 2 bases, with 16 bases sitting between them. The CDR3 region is CASSTDLGPAYEQYF. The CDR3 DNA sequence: TGTGCCAGCAGCACCGACCTGGGACCGGCCTACGAGCAGTACTTC.

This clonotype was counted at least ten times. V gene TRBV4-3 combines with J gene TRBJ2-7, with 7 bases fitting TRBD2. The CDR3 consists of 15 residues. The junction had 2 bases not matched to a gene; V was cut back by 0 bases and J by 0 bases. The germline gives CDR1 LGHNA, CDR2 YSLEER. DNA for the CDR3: TGCGCCAGCAGCCAAGACCGGGAGGTCTCCTACGAGCAGTACTTC. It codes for CASSQDREVSYEQYF.

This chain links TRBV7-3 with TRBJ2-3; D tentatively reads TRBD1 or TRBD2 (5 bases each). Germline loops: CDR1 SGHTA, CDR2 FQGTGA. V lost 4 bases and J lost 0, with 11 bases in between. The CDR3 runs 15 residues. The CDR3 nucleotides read TGTGCCAGCAGCTGGGGGAGTGTTAGCACAGATACGCAGTATTTT. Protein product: CASSWGSVSTDTQYF.

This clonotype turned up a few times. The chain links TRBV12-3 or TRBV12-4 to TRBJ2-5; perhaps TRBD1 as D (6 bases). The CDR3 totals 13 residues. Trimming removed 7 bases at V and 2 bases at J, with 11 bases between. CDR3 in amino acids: CASKSTGQETQYF. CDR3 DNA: TGTGCCAGCAAGTCGACAGGACAAGAGACCCAGTACTTC.

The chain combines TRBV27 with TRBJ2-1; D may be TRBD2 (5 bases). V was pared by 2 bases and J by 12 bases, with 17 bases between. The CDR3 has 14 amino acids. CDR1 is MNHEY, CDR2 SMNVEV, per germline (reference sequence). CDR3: CASSLNWAYAGQFF. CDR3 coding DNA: TGTGCCAGCAGTTTAAATTGGGCCTACGCGGGGCAGTTCTTC.

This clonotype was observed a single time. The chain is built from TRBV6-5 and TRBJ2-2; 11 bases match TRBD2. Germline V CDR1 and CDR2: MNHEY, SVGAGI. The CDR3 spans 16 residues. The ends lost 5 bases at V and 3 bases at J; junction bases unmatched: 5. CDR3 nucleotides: TGTGCCAGCAGTGTACTAGCGGGAGAGGACACCGGGGAGCTGTTTTTT. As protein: CASSVLAGEDTGELFF.

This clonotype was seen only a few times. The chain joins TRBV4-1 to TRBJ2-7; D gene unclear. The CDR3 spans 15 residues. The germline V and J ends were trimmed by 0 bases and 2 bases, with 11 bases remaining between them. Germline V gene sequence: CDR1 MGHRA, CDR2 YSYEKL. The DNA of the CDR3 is TGCGCCAGCAGCCAAGAATCCAGGCTCACCTACGAGCAGTACTTC. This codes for CASSQESRLTYEQYF.

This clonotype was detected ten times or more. CDR3 protein: CASSLGQGGMNTEAFF. The CDR3 coding sequence is TGTGCCAGCAGCTTAGGACAGGGGGGCATGAACACTGAAGCTTTCTTT. The gene calls are TRBV7-6 and TRBJ1-1; 9 positions match TRBD1. The trim removed 1 base at V and 0 bases at J, leaving 3 bases unmatched. The CDR3 loop spans 16 amino acids. Germline V gene sequence: CDR1 SGHVS, CDR2 FNYEAQ.

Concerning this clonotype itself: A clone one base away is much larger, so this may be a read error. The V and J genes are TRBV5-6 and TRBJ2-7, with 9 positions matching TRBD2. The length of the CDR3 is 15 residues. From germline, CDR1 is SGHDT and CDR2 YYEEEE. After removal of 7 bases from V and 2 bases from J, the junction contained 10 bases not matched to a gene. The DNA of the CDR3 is TGTGCCAGCGTCTCCGGGGCGGGAGGGGCCTACGAGCAGTACTTC. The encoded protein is CASVSGAGGAYEQYF.

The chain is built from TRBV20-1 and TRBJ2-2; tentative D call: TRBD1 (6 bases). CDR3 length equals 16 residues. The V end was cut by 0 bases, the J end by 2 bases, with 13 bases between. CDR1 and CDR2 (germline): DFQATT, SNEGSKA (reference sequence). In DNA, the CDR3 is TGCAGTGCTAGAGATCTTGGGACACCTAACACCGGGGAGCTGTTTTTT. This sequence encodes CSARDLGTPNTGELFF.

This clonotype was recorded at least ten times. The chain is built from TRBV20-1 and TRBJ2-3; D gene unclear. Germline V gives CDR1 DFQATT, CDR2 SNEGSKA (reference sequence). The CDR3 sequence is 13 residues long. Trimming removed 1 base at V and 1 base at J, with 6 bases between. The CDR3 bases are TGCAGTGCTAGAGCACTGGGCACAGATACGCAGTATTTT. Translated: CSARALGTDTQYF.

In nucleotides, the CDR3 is TGCAGCGTTGAAGGTGGGGACGTCTACGAGCAGTACTTC. Translation: CSVEGGDVYEQYF. The gene calls are TRBV29-1 and TRBJ2-7; D is possibly TRBD1 or TRBD2 (5 bases each). The V gene's germline CDR1 is SQVTM and CDR2 ANQGSEA. The ends were cut back, 1 base at V and 3 bases at J, with 10 bases in the middle. This CDR3 contains 13 residues.

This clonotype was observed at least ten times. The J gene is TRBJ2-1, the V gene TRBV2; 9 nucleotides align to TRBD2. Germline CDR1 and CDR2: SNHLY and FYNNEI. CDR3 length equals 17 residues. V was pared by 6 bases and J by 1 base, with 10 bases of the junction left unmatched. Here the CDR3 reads CASSQKRLAVSYNEQFF. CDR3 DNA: TGTGCCAGCAGCCAGAAAAGACTAGCGGTATCCTACAATGAGCAGTTCTTC.

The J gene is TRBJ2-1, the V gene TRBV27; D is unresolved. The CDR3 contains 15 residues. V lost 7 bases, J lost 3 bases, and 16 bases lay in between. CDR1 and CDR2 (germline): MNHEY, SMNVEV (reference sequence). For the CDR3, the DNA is TGTGCCAGCATGAGTCGGACGATCAACTACAATGAGCAGTTCTTC. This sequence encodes CASMSRTINYNEQFF.

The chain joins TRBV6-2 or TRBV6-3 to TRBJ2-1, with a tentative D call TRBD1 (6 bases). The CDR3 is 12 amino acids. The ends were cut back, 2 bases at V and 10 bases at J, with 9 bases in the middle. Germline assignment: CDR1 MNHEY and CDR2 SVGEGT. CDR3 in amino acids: CASSYTGQEQFF. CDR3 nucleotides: TGTGCCAGCAGTTACACAGGACAGGAGCAGTTCTTC.

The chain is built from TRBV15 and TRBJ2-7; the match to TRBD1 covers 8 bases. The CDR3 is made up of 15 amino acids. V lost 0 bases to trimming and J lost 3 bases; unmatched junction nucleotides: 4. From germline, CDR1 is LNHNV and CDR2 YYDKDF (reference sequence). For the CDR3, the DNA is TGTGCCACCAGCAGAGAGGACAGGGAAAACTACGAGCAGTACTTC. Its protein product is CATSREDRENYEQYF.

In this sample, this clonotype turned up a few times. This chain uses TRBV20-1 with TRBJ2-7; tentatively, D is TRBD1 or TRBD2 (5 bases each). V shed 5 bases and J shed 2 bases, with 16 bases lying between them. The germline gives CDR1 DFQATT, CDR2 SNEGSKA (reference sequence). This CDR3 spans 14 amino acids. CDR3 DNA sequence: TGCAGTGCTGGGCCTTGGGACCCAACCTACGAGCAGTACTTC. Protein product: CSAGPWDPTYEQYF.

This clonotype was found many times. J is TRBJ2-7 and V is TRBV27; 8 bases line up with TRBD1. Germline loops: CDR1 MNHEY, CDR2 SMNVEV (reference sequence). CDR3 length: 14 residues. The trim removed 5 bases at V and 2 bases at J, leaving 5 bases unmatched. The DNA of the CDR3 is TGTGCCAGCAGTCAGGGACAGGCCGCCTACGAGCAGTACTTC. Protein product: CASSQGQAAYEQYF.

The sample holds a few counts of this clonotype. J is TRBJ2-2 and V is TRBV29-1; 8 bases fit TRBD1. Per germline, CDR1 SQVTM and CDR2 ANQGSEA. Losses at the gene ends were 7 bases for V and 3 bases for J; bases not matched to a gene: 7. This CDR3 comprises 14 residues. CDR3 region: CSAWTGSYTGELFF. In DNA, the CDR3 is TGCAGCGCCTGGACAGGGTCTTACACCGGGGAGCTGTTTTTT.

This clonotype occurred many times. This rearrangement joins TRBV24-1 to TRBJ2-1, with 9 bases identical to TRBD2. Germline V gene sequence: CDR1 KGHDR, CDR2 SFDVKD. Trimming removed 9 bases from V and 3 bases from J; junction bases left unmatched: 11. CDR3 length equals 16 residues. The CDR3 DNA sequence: TGTGCCACCCTCGCCGGGACTAGCTCCTTCTACAATGAGCAGTTCTTC. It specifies CATLAGTSSFYNEQFF.

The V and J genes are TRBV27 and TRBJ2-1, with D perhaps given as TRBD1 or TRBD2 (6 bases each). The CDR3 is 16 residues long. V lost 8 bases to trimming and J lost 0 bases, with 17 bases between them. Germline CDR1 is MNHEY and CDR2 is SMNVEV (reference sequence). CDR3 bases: TGTGCCAGCGGTGGGGGGCTATCGAGCTCCTACAATGAGCAGTTCTTC. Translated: CASGGGLSSSYNEQFF.

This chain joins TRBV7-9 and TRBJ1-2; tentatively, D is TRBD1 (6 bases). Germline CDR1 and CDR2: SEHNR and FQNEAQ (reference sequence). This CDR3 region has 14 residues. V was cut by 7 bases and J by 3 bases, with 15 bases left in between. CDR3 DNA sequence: TGTGCCAGCACCCTACCGGGGGCTGACTATGGCTACACCTTC. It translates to CASTLPGADYGYTF.

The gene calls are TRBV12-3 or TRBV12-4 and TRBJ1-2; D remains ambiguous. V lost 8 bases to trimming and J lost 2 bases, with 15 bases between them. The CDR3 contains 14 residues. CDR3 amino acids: CASSPQTENYGYTF. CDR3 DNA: TGTGCCAGCTCCCCCCAGACTGAAAACTATGGCTACACCTTC.

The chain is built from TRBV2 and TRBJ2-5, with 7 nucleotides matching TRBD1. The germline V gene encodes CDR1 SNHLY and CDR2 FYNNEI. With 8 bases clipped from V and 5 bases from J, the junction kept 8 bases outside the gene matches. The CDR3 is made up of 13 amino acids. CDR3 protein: CASGDSELETQYF. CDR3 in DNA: TGTGCCAGCGGGGACAGTGAGTTGGAGACCCAGTACTTC.

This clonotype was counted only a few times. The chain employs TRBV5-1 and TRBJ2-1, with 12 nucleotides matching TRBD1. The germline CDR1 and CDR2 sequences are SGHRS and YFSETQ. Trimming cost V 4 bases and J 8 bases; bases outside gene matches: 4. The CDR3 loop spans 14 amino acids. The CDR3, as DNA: TGCGCCAGCAGCACGGGACAGGGGGCGGATGAGCAGTTCTTC. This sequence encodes CASSTGQGADEQFF. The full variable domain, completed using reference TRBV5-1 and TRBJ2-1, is KAGVTQTPRYLIKTRGQQVTLSCSPISGHRSVSWYQQTPGQGLQFLFEYFSETQRNKGNFPGRFSGRQFSNSRSEMNVSTLELGDSALYLCASSTGQGADEQFFGPGTRLTVL.